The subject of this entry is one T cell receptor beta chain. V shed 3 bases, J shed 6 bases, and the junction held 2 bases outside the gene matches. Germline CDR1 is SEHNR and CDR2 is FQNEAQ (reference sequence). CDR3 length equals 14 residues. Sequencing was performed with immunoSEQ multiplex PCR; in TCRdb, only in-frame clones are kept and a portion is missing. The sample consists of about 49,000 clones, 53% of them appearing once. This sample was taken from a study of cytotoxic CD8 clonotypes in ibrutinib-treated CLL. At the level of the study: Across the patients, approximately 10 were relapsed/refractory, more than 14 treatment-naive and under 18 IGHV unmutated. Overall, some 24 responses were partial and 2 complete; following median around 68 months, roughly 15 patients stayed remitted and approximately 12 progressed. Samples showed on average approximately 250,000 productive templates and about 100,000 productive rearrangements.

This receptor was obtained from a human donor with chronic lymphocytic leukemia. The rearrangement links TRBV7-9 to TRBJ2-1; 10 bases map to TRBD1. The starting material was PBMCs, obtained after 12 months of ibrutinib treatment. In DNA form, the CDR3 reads TGTGCCAGCAGCTTCCGGGACAGGGGCAATGAGCAGTTCTTC. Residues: CASSFRDRGNEQFF.